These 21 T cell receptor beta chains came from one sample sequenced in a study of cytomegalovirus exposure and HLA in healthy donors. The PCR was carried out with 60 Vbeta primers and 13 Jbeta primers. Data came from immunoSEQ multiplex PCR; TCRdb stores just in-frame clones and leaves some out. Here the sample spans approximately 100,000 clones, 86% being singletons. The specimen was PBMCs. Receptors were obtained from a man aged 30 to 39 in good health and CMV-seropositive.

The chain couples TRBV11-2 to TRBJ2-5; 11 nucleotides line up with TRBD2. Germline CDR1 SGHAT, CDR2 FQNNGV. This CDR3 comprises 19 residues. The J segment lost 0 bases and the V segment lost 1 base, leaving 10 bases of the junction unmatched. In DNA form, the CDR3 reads TGTGCCAGCAGCTTAGGTTTAGCGGGAGGGCCTGGATACCAAGAGACCCAGTACTTC. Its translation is CASSLGLAGGPGYQETQYF.

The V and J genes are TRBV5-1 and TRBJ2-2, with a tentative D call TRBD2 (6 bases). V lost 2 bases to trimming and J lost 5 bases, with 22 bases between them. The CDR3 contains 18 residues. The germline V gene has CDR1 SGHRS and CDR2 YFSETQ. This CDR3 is CASSLGSGSGRLTGELFF. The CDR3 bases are TGCGCCAGCAGCTTAGGATCGGGGAGCGGGCGGCTGACCGGGGAGCTGTTTTTT.

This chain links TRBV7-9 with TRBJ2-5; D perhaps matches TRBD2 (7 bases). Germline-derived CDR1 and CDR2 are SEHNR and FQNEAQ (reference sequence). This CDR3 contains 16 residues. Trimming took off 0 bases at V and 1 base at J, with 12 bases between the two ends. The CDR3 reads CASSLAVGGAQETQYF. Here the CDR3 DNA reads TGTGCCAGCAGCTTAGCGGTTGGGGGGGCCCAAGAGACCCAGTACTTC.

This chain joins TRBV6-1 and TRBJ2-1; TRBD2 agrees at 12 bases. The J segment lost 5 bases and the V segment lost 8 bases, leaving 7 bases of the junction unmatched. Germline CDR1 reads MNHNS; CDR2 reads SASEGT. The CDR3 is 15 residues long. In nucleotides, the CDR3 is TGTGCCAGCGATGGACTAGCGGGACTAAACAATGAGCAGTTCTTC. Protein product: CASDGLAGLNNEQFF.

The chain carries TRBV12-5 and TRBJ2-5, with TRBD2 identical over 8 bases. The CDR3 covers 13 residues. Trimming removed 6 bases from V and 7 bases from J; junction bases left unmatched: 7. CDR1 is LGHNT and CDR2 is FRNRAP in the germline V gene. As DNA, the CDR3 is TGTGCTAGTGGCCCCGGGACTAGTTTGACCCAGTACTTC. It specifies CASGPGTSLTQYF.

DNA for the CDR3: TGTGCCAGCAGCTTAGCGGGAGGGTATGGCTACACCTTC. Translated, it gives CASSLAGGYGYTF. The rearrangement uses TRBV7-9 and TRBJ1-2; D uncertain. Trimming pared 0 bases from V and 5 bases from J, leaving 7 bases between. The CDR3 length is 13 residues. CDR1 and CDR2 (germline): SEHNR, FQNEAQ (reference sequence).

The CDR3 here is CASSLVGRSDNEQFF. The CDR3 nucleotides read TGTGCCAGCAGCTTGGTCGGGAGGAGTGACAATGAGCAGTTCTTC. The rearrangement joins TRBV5-4 to TRBJ2-1; 7 bases are a match to TRBD2. Germline lookup yields CDR1 SGHNT and CDR2 YYREEE (reference sequence). This CDR3 has 15 amino acids. The V segment lost 0 bases and the J segment 5 bases; nucleotides outside the gene matches: 5.

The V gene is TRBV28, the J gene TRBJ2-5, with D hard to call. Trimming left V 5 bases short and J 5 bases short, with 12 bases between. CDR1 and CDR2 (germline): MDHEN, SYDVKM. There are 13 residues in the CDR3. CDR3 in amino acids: CASSTYSGETQYF. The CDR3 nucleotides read TGTGCCAGCAGTACCTACTCCGGGGAGACCCAGTACTTC.

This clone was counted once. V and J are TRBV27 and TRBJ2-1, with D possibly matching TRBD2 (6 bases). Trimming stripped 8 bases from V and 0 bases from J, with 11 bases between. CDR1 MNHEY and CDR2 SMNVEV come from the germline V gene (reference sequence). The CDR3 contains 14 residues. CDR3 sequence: CASSAGGSYNEQFF. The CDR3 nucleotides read TGTGCCAGCTCCGCCGGGGGCTCCTACAATGAGCAGTTCTTC.

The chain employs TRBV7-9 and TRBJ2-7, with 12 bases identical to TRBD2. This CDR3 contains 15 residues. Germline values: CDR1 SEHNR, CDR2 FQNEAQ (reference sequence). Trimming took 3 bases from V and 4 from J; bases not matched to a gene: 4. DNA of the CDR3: TGTGCCAGCAGCTTTGGACTAGCGGGACTTTACGAGCAGTACTTC. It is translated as CASSFGLAGLYEQYF. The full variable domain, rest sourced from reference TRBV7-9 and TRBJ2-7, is DTGVSQNPRHKITKRGQNVTFRCDPISEHNRLYWYRQTLGQGPEFLTYFQNEAQLEKSRLLSDRFSAERPKGSFSTLEIQRTEQGDSAMYLCASSFGLAGLYEQYFGPGTRLTVT.

CDR3 nucleotides: TGCGCCAGCAGCCCGGGCGGGAGAAGTATAGATACGCAGTATTTT. Translating it yields CASSPGGRSIDTQYF. V usage is TRBV5-1 and J usage is TRBJ2-3, with 7 bases fitting TRBD2. This CDR3 contains 15 residues. CDR1 is SGHRS, CDR2 YFSETQ, per germline. V was clipped by 4 bases and J by 5 bases; unmatched bases: 10.

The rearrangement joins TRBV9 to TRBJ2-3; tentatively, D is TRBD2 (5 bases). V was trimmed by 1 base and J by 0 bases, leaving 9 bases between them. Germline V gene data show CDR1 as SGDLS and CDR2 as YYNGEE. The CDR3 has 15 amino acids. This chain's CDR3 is CASSVLASSTDTQYF. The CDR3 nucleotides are TGTGCCAGCAGCGTACTAGCCTCTAGCACAGATACGCAGTATTTT.

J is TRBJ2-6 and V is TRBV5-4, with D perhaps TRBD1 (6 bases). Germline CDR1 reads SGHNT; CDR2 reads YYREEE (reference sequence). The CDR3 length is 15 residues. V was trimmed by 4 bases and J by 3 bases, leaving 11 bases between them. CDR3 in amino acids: CASSPTGFGANVLTF. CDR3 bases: TGTGCCAGCAGCCCTACAGGGTTTGGGGCCAACGTCCTGACTTTC. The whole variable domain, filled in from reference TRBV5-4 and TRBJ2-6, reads ETGVTQSPTHLIKTRGQQVTLRCSSQSGHNTVSWYQQALGQGPQFIFQYYREEENGRGNFPPRFSGLQFPNYSSELNVNALELDDSALYLCASSPTGFGANVLTFGAGSRLTVL.

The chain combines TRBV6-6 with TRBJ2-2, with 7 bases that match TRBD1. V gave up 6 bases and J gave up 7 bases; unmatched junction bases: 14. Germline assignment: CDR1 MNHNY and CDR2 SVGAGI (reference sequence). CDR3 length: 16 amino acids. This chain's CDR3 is CASRTTGKGPIGELFF. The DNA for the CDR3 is TGTGCCAGCAGGACGACAGGGAAAGGGCCAATCGGGGAGCTGTTTTTT.

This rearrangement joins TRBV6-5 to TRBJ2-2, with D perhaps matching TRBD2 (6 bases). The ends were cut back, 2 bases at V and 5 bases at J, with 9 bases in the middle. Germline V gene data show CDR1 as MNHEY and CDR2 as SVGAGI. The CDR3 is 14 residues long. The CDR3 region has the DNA TGTGCCAGCAGTTACCAACTAGCTACCGGGGAGCTGTTTTTT. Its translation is CASSYQLATGELFF.

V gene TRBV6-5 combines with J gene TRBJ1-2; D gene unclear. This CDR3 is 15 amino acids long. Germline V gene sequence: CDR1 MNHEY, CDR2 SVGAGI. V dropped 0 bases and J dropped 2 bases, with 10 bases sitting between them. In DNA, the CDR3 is TGTGCCAGCAGTTACTCGATCCAGGCAAACTATGGCTACACCTTC. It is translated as CASSYSIQANYGYTF.

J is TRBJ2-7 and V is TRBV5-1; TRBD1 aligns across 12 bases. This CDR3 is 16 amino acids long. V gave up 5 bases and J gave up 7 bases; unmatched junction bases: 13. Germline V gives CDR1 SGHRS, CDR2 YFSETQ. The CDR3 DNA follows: TGCGCCAGCAGTTATTTAGCGGGACAGGGGGCTGGTGAGCAGTACTTC. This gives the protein CASSYLAGQGAGEQYF.

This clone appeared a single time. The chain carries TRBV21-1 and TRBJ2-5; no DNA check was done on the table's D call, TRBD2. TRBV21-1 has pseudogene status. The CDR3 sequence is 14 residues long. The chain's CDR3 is CASRLKRNQETQYF. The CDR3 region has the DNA TGTGCCAGCAGACTCAAGCGAAACCAAGAGACCCAGTACTTC.

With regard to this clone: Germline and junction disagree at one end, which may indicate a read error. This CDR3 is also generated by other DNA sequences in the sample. Here the CDR3 reads CASSYPGRSEQYF. CDR3 in DNA: TGTGCCAGCAGTTACCCCGGGAGATCCGAGCAATACTTC. This chain uses TRBV6-6 with TRBJ2-7; D may be TRBD2 (6 bases). CDR1 is MNHNY, CDR2 SVGAGI, per germline (reference sequence). The CDR3 is 13 residues long.

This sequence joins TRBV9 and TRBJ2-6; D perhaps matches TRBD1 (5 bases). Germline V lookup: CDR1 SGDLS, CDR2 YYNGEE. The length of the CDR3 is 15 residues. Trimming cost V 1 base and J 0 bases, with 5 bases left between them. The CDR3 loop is CASSVQGSGANVLTF. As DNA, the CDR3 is TGTGCCAGCAGCGTACAGGGCTCTGGGGCCAACGTCCTGACTTTC.

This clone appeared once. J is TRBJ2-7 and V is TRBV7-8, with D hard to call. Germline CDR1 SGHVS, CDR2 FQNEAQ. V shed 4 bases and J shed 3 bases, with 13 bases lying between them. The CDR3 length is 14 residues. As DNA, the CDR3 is TGTGCCAGCAGCTGGAGTCCAGCAGTCTACGAGCAGTACTTC. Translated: CASSWSPAVYEQYF.